These 24 T cell receptor beta chains came from one sample sequenced in a study of blood T cell repertoires in COVID-19. Here immunoSEQ multiplex PCR was the method, and the copy in TCRdb shows in-frame clones only, minus some. The table lists about 32,000 clones, more than 75% of them singletons. Specimen: peripheral blood. These receptors all come from a man in his sixties with active COVID-19.

This clone was observed once. J is TRBJ2-7 and V is TRBV5-1, with 7 bases that match TRBD2. From germline, CDR1 is SGHRS and CDR2 YFSETQ. Unmatched junction bases numbered 4, after V lost 1 base and J lost 0 bases. The CDR3 loop spans 15 amino acids. The CDR3, as DNA: TGCGCCAGCAGCTTGTGGGAGGGCCCCTCCTACGAGCAGTACTTC. It codes for CASSLWEGPSYEQYF.

The chain couples TRBV6-5 to TRBJ1-2; TRBD1 might be the D (6 bases). Germline V gene data show CDR1 as MNHEY and CDR2 as SVGAGI. The V end was cut by 4 bases, the J end by 8 bases, with 23 bases between. The CDR3 consists of 16 residues. The CDR3 region has the DNA TGTGCCAGCAGTTCGCCATCGGACAGTTTCTTTCGGGGCTACACCTTC. It yields the protein CASSSPSDSFFRGYTF.

The gene calls are TRBV25-1 and TRBJ2-7; 8 bases match TRBD2. The CDR3 is 14 residues long. The germline V gene encodes CDR1 MGHDK and CDR2 SYGVNS. Trimming took 6 bases from V and 4 from J; bases not matched to a gene: 8. CDR3 bases: TGTGCCAGCAGCCGAGGAAGCGGGGGATACGAGCAGTACTTC. Protein: CASSRGSGGYEQYF.

The count of this clone is one. The chain links TRBV18 to TRBJ2-7, with TRBD2 identical over 7 bases. This CDR3 comprises 16 residues. Looked up from germline, CDR1 is KGHSH and CDR2 is LQKENI. V dropped 1 base and J dropped 0; count of bases not matched to a gene: 6. The CDR3 protein is CASSPRRGSSSYEQYF. CDR3 nucleotide sequence: TGTGCCAGCTCACCACGGCGGGGGTCGTCCTCCTACGAGCAGTACTTC.

The V and J genes are TRBV4-3 and TRBJ2-7; 7 nucleotides agree with TRBD1. V was clipped by 3 bases and J by 6 bases; unmatched bases: 5. This CDR3 spans 13 amino acids. The germline gives CDR1 LGHNA, CDR2 YSLEER. The CDR3 is CASSQQGVGEQYF. CDR3 nucleotide sequence: TGCGCCAGCAGCCAGCAGGGGGTCGGCGAGCAGTACTTC.

V gene TRBV6-5 combines with J gene TRBJ2-4; TRBD1 aligns across 9 bases. The CDR3 consists of 13 residues. Germline V gene sequence: CDR1 MNHEY, CDR2 SVGAGI. V was clipped by 5 bases and J by 7 bases; unmatched bases: 3. The CDR3 DNA is TGTGCCAGCAGTCGAGGACAGGGGAACATTCAGTACTTC. Protein: CASSRGQGNIQYF.

This sequence joins TRBV11-3 and TRBJ2-3; 10 bases map to TRBD2. CDR1 and CDR2 from the germline V gene are SGHNT and YENEEA. The junction had 4 bases not matched to a gene; V was cut back by 5 bases and J by 2 bases. The CDR3 length is 15 residues. DNA for the CDR3: TGTGCCAGCAGCCCAGGGACTAGCGCCACAGATACGCAGTATTTT. Amino acid sequence: CASSPGTSATDTQYF.

The V and J genes are TRBV4-3 and TRBJ2-1; 9 bases agree with TRBD2. The CDR3 is 16 amino acids. Trimming at V came to 2 bases and at J to 7 bases, leaving 9 bases not matched to a gene. The germline CDR1 and CDR2 sequences are LGHNA and YSLEER. CDR3 in amino acids: CASSQPAGGLRNEQFF. CDR3 coding DNA: TGCGCCAGCAGCCAACCCGCGGGGGGGCTAAGGAATGAGCAGTTCTTC.

J is TRBJ2-5 and V is TRBV7-9; TRBD2 agrees at 13 bases. The CDR3 totals 17 residues. The germline V gene encodes CDR1 SEHNR and CDR2 FQNEAQ (reference sequence). J was trimmed by 2 bases and V by 2 bases; bases with no gene match: 5. CDR3 amino acids: CASSLMGLAGYQETQYF. The CDR3 DNA is TGTGCCAGCAGCTTAATGGGACTAGCGGGATATCAAGAGACCCAGTACTTC.

The chain joins TRBV6-6 to TRBJ2-2; TRBD2 might be the D (6 bases). V was pared by 6 bases and J by 3 bases, with 11 bases between. CDR3 length: 14 residues. Per the germline V gene, CDR1 is MNHNY and CDR2 is SVGAGI (reference sequence). The CDR3 DNA sequence: TGTGCCAGCAGCCTCTGGGGGGACACCGGGGAGCTGTTTTTT. This codes for CASSLWGDTGELFF.

The chain has TRBV6-2 or TRBV6-3 and TRBJ2-7; D is undetermined. Trimming stripped 6 bases from V and 6 bases from J, with 15 bases between. Germline V gene lookup returns CDR1 MNHEY and CDR2 SVGEGT. The CDR3 totals 13 residues. This chain's CDR3 is CASSPRGLGEQYF. Written as DNA, the CDR3 is TGTGCCAGCAGCCCTAGAGGCCTCGGCGAGCAGTACTTC.

The rearrangement joins TRBV29-1 to TRBJ2-2; 14 nucleotides align to TRBD2. Germline V lookup: CDR1 SQVTM, CDR2 ANQGSEA. The CDR3 contains 18 residues. The junction had 11 bases not matched to a gene; V was cut back by 4 bases and J by 4 bases. This chain's CDR3 is CSVGQPGLAGGSTGELFF. Written as DNA, the CDR3 is TGCAGCGTTGGGCAACCCGGACTAGCGGGAGGTTCCACCGGGGAGCTGTTTTTT.

Only one count was recorded for this clone. The DNA of the CDR3 is TGTGCCAGTAGTGACCCGGGACAGGGGGCGTCTCGGGAAAAACTGTTTTTT. It encodes CASSDPGQGASREKLFF. The gene calls are TRBV19 and TRBJ1-4; 12 positions match TRBD1. The CDR3 loop spans 17 amino acids. The trim removed 5 bases at V and 8 bases at J, leaving 12 bases unmatched. Germline CDR1 LNHDA, CDR2 SQIVND (reference sequence).

The rearrangement uses TRBV23-1 and TRBJ1-4, with TRBD1 matching over 12 bases. TRBV23-1 is an open reading frame whose function is uncertain. The CDR3 extends over 19 amino acids. Trimming cost V 0 bases and J 8 bases; bases outside gene matches: 13. The DNA for the CDR3 is TGCGCCAGCAGTCAATCCGCCCGGGACAGGGGGCAGAGCGGGGAAAAACTGTTTTTT. Its protein is CASSQSARDRGQSGEKLFF.

The rearrangement uses TRBV11-2 and TRBJ2-5, with D maybe TRBD2 (6 bases). The CDR3 has 16 amino acids. Trimming stripped 5 bases from V and 4 bases from J, with 20 bases between. From germline, CDR1 is SGHAT and CDR2 FQNNGV. CDR3: CASSGGGASRVETQYF. The CDR3 region has the DNA TGTGCCAGCAGCGGTGGCGGGGCTTCTAGGGTAGAGACCCAGTACTTC.

Turning to this clone: The same CDR3 is also encoded by other DNA sequences in this sample. V usage is TRBV7-3 and J usage is TRBJ2-2, with D perhaps matching TRBD1 (6 bases). The CDR3 loop spans 13 amino acids. Germline V gene data show CDR1 as SGHTA and CDR2 as FQGTGA. Between the trimmed V and J ends, which lost 5 bases and 5 bases, there was a span of 9 bases. CDR3: CASSPTGTGELFF. The CDR3 DNA reads as TGTGCCAGCAGCCCTACAGGGACCGGGGAGCTGTTTTTT.

In this sample, this clone turned up once. As DNA, the CDR3 is TGTGCCAGCAGCTTAGGACAGGGCGAGGGGACAGATACGCAGTATTTT. Translating it yields CASSLGQGEGTDTQYF. V usage is TRBV11-3 and J usage is TRBJ2-3; 7 bases fit TRBD1. In germline, CDR1 is SGHNT, CDR2 YENEEA. The CDR3 totals 16 residues. J was trimmed by 3 bases and V by 1 base; bases with no gene match: 7.

V usage is TRBV7-2 and J usage is TRBJ2-2, with a possible D match to TRBD2 (5 bases). This CDR3 has 13 residues. Trimming took off 8 bases at V and 1 base at J, with 8 bases between the two ends. Per the germline V gene, CDR1 is SGHTA and CDR2 is FQGNSA. The CDR3 DNA follows: TGTGCCAGCGGCGGGCTGAACACCGGGGAGCTGTTTTTT. Translated, it gives CASGGLNTGELFF.

The chain recombines TRBV2 with TRBJ2-1; TRBD2 agrees at 10 bases. Looked up from germline, CDR1 is SNHLY and CDR2 is FYNNEI. The CDR3 consists of 17 residues. Germline trimming cut 2 bases from V and 0 bases from J; bases unmatched to any gene: 4. The CDR3 coding sequence is TGTGCCAGCAGTGAACAGAGCGGGAGGGCCTCCTACAATGAGCAGTTCTTC. Translating gives CASSEQSGRASYNEQFF. Variable domain in full (rest from reference TRBV2 and TRBJ2-1): EPEVTQTPSHQVTQMGQEVILRCVPISNHLYFYWYRQILGQKVEFLVSFYNNEISEKSEIFDDQFSVERPDGSNFTLKIRSTKLEDSAMYFCASSEQSGRASYNEQFFGPGTRLTVL.

The rearrangement links TRBV5-3 to TRBJ2-3; TRBD2 aligns across 7 bases. TRBV5-3 is annotated as an ORF whose role is uncertain. The V segment lost 4 bases and the J segment 1 base; nucleotides outside the gene matches: 3. This CDR3 has 14 residues. This CDR3 is CARSLTSGTDTQYF. DNA for the CDR3: TGTGCCAGAAGCCTAACTAGCGGCACAGATACGCAGTATTTT.

The chain employs TRBV14 and TRBJ2-3; no clear D. Trimming shortened V by 1 base and J by 7 bases, and 6 bases separated the two germline ends. Germline V CDR1 and CDR2: SGHDN, FVKESK. There are 12 residues in the CDR3. DNA for the CDR3: TGTGCCAGCAGCCAAGGCGGCCATACGCAGTATTTT. This translates into CASSQGGHTQYF.

This chain links TRBV9 with TRBJ2-3; possible D gene TRBD1, 6 bases. Trimming took 3 bases from V and 0 from J, leaving 11 bases between them. This CDR3 is 15 amino acids long. CDR1 is SGDLS and CDR2 is YYNGEE in the germline V gene. The CDR3 DNA reads as TGTGCCAGCAGCGCGTGGACAGCCAGCACAGATACGCAGTATTTT. This gives the protein CASSAWTASTDTQYF.

The chain combines TRBV6-6 with TRBJ1-6; possible D gene TRBD1, 5 bases. The CDR3 is 16 amino acids. The V end was cut by 5 bases, the J end by 7 bases, with 18 bases between. The germline CDR1 and CDR2 sequences are MNHNY and SVGAGI (reference sequence). In DNA, the CDR3 is TGTGCCAGCAGTCCCCCATCGGGGGGAAGGAATTCACCCCTCCACTTT. This sequence encodes CASSPPSGGRNSPLHF.

This clone has a single count. CDR3 DNA: TGTGCCAGCAGTCCCGGGACAGGCCGACCTAATTACGAGCAGTACTTC. Protein sequence: CASSPGTGRPNYEQYF. The chain employs TRBV25-1 and TRBJ2-7; 8 positions agree with TRBD1. J gave up 4 bases and V 5 bases, and 13 bases lay outside the gene matches. The CDR3 has 16 residues. Germline CDR1 is MGHDK and CDR2 is SYGVNS.